This TCR beta chain was sequenced in a study of T cell responses to AZD1222 COVID-19 vaccine. Overall study context: Pooled samples include second doses given at about 4 or 12 weeks.

Of note for this clone: The antigen is not known.

Study-level points and caveats: Vaccine-associated CD4 TCRs spanned spike, dominant at 160-218 and 743-854. Epitopes outside B.1.351 and B.1.1.7 mutated regions reportedly drew nearly half of spike TCRs.

The protocol was immunoSEQ multiplex PCR, while the TCRdb copy is restricted to in-frame clones and leaves out a portion. Of more than 150,000 clones listed, approximately 86% are singletons. V was shortened by 3 bases and J by 2 bases, with 19 bases between the two germline ends. The V gene's germline CDR1 is MNHNS and CDR2 SASEGT. The CDR3 has 17 amino acids. This specimen was peripheral blood, taken on day 0 of AZD1222 vaccination. The sequence came from an adult in good health. The rearrangement links TRBV6-1 to TRBJ1-2, with D perhaps matching TRBD1 (6 bases). CDR3 sequence: CASSDDFLGQTNYGYTF. The CDR3 DNA reads TGTGCCAGCAGTGACGATTTCCTTGGACAGACGAACTATGGCTACACCTTC.